This entry features one T cell receptor beta chain sequence. The record originates from a study of blood T cell repertoires in COVID-19. Study background: The samples span acute and convalescent COVID-19 from the United States, Italy and Spain. In each case, the material was cDNA or gDNA derived from T cells, B-cell-depleted T cells, or PBMCs.

Under the authors' procedure: Estimation of nucleated cell counts relied on the amplification of reference gene primers. TCRdb keeps only in-frame clones here, not all; method: immunoSEQ multiplex PCR. V and J calls and clone size are copied from that table; D and trimming were computed from the DNA. The sample gives approximately 250,000 clones, about 80% of which show up once; roughly 8.6% is in the top ten. Trimming removed 10 bases at V and 2 bases at J, with 8 bases between. CDR1 and CDR2 from the germline V gene are LGHDT and YNNKEL (reference sequence). The CDR3 is 12 residues long. The rearrangement uses TRBV3-1 (or the pseudogene TRBV3-2) and TRBJ2-2; no firm D call. The TCR sequence derives from a human donor in a cohort sampled during active COVID-19. Sample: peripheral blood. The CDR3 is CATYSNTGELFF. For the CDR3, the DNA is TGTGCCACCTATTCCAACACCGGGGAGCTGTTTTTT.